This passage covers 21 T cell receptor beta chains from one sample sequenced in a study of preoperative IRX-2 immunotherapy in early breast cancer. This table comes from immunoSEQ multiplex PCR, and its TCRdb copy is limited to in-frame clones, with some not included. The sample lists a few thousand clones, more than 75% occurring once. The treatment: preoperative locoregional IRX-2 cytokine immunotherapy. The sequences come from tumor tissue, collected after IRX-2 immunotherapy. The receptor source for this set is a human donor with breast cancer.

The J gene is TRBJ2-1, the V gene TRBV11-3; D not resolved. This CDR3 region has 15 residues. Per germline, CDR1 SGHNT and CDR2 YENEEA. V dropped 3 bases and J dropped 2 bases, with 11 bases sitting between them. The CDR3 loop reads CASSFGPLAYNEQFF. The DNA for the CDR3 is TGTGCCAGCAGCTTCGGACCTCTTGCCTACAATGAGCAGTTCTTC.

This clone was detected only once. The chain joins TRBV5-1 to TRBJ2-3, with D hard to call. Trimming shortened V by 1 base and J by 0 bases, and 12 bases separated the two germline ends. Germline V lookup: CDR1 SGHRS, CDR2 YFSETQ. The CDR3 contains 16 residues. DNA for the CDR3: TGCGCCAGCAGCTTGACCAATTCTCCTAGCACAGATACGCAGTATTTT. It codes for CASSLTNSPSTDTQYF.

This chain joins TRBV10-2 and TRBJ1-2; D is uncertain. The germline V gene has CDR1 WSHSY and CDR2 SAAADI. The V end was cut by 4 bases, the J end by 2 bases, with 17 bases between. The CDR3 is 16 amino acids. CDR3 region: CASSAAPSIPNYGYTF. In nucleotides, the CDR3 is TGCGCCAGCAGTGCCGCACCCTCGATACCGAACTATGGCTACACCTTC.

The gene calls are TRBV11-3 and TRBJ2-5; maybe TRBD2 (7 bases). There are 15 residues in the CDR3. In germline, CDR1 is SGHNT, CDR2 YENEEA. Trimming stripped 3 bases from V and 2 bases from J, with 13 bases between. The CDR3 sequence is CASSFGRGGQETQYF. CDR3 nucleotides: TGTGCCAGCAGCTTCGGCAGGGGAGGGCAAGAGACCCAGTACTTC.

This chain's CDR3 is CASSEEIYSGNTIYF. The CDR3 region has the DNA TGTGCCAGCAGTGAAGAGATCTACTCTGGAAACACCATATATTTT. V usage is TRBV6-1 and J usage is TRBJ1-3; D not certain. V gave up 1 base and J gave up 0 bases, with 7 bases separating them. Germline CDR1 is MNHNS and CDR2 is SASEGT. CDR3 length: 15 residues.

V gene TRBV18 combines with J gene TRBJ2-3, with 7 positions matching TRBD2. The CDR3 is 16 amino acids. Germline V gene data show CDR1 as KGHSH and CDR2 as LQKENI. With V trimmed by 0 bases and J by 8 bases, 11 bases remained unmatched. The CDR3 is CASSPPGGERLVTQYF. CDR3 nucleotide sequence: TGTGCCAGCTCACCACCGGGAGGGGAACGATTAGTTACGCAGTATTTT.

V gene TRBV29-1 combines with J gene TRBJ2-3, with D possibly being TRBD2 (5 bases). V dropped 4 bases and J dropped 2 bases, with 10 bases sitting between them. Per the germline V gene, CDR1 is SQVTM and CDR2 is ANQGSEA. The CDR3 is 13 amino acids. CDR3 amino acids: CSVGLAITDTQYF. CDR3 DNA: TGCAGCGTTGGCCTAGCTATCACAGATACGCAGTATTTT.

The chain uses TRBV6-8 and TRBJ2-1, with D unresolved. The CDR3 covers 13 residues. The germline V gene has CDR1 MNHGY and CDR2 SAAAGT. V was clipped by 2 bases and J by 6 bases, with 8 bases between them. In nucleotides, the CDR3 is TGTGCCAGCAGTTACCTGGGCGCCAATGAGCAGTTCTTC. Its protein product is CASSYLGANEQFF.

The genes are TRBV19 and TRBJ2-7, with 7 bases lining up with TRBD1. This CDR3 is built from 14 residues. The J segment lost 6 bases and the V segment lost 5 bases, leaving 10 bases of the junction unmatched. Germline CDR1 is LNHDA and CDR2 is SQIVND (reference sequence). The CDR3 DNA reads TGTGCCAGTAGTTCGACGACAGGGCTCGGCGAGCAGTACTTC. It is translated as CASSSTTGLGEQYF.

This sequence joins TRBV5-1 and TRBJ2-5, with D tentatively TRBD1 (6 bases). Trimming took 6 bases from V and 1 from J, leaving 13 bases between them. CDR1 and CDR2 from the germline V gene are SGHRS and YFSETQ. The CDR3 is 14 amino acids. The CDR3 protein is CASTLGQRQETQYF. Written as DNA, the CDR3 is TGCGCCAGCACCCTCGGACAGCGCCAAGAGACCCAGTACTTC.

The V gene is TRBV15, the J gene TRBJ1-4; D may be TRBD1 (5 bases). The germline CDR1 and CDR2 sequences are LNHNV and YYDKDF (reference sequence). V lost 5 bases, J lost 8 bases, and 18 bases lay in between. CDR3 length equals 15 residues. In nucleotides, the CDR3 is TGTGCCACCAGCCCAGGAGCCAGGGAAGGGGAAAAACTGTTTTTT. It codes for CATSPGAREGEKLFF.

CDR3 sequence (DNA): TGTGCCAGCAGCTTAGTCGGCGTTTGGGGGACTAGCGGGAGCAATGAGCAGTTCTTC. This translates into CASSLVGVWGTSGSNEQFF. The chain couples TRBV11-3 to TRBJ2-1, with 14 nucleotides matching TRBD2. The V segment lost 1 base and the J segment 6 bases; nucleotides outside the gene matches: 11. The germline V gene has CDR1 SGHNT and CDR2 YENEEA. There are 19 residues in the CDR3.

The chain joins TRBV30 to TRBJ2-4; 10 bases are shared with TRBD2. Germline values: CDR1 GTSNPN, CDR2 SVGIG (reference sequence). CDR3 size: 18 residues. V dropped 0 bases and J dropped 2; count of bases not matched to a gene: 10. This CDR3 reads CAWSVSSGSGYTKNIQYF. Written as DNA, the CDR3 is TGTGCCTGGAGTGTTTCTAGCGGGAGCGGGTACACCAAAAACATTCAGTACTTC.

This chain joins TRBV11-3 and TRBJ2-2, with D perhaps TRBD1 (6 bases). Per the germline V gene, CDR1 is SGHNT and CDR2 is YENEEA. The V end lost 3 bases, the J end lost 5 bases, and 13 bases lay between the germline ends. There are 15 residues in the CDR3. CDR3 region: CASSFSGGRTGELFF. The CDR3 region has the DNA TGTGCCAGCAGCTTTAGTGGGGGCAGAACCGGGGAGCTGTTTTTT.

The chain employs TRBV29-1 and TRBJ1-3, with D uncertain. Trimming stripped 4 bases from V and 3 bases from J, with 7 bases between. CDR1 and CDR2 from the germline V gene are SQVTM and ANQGSEA. This CDR3 has 12 residues. The CDR3 loop reads CSVVRGGNTIYF. CDR3 coding DNA: TGCAGCGTTGTTCGGGGTGGAAACACCATATATTTT.

This clone has a handful of counts. This rearrangement joins TRBV6-1 to TRBJ1-1; the D is unclear. The V gene's germline CDR1 is MNHNS and CDR2 SASEGT. Deletions cut 1 base from V and 2 bases from J, with 5 bases between. CDR3 size: 13 residues. This CDR3 is CASSEGVNTEAFF. The DNA of the CDR3 is TGTGCCAGCAGTGAAGGAGTAAACACTGAAGCTTTCTTT.

The gene calls are TRBV11-3 and TRBJ2-1; 10 bases are a match to TRBD2. This CDR3 contains 15 residues. Germline lookup yields CDR1 SGHNT and CDR2 YENEEA. After removal of 5 bases from V and 8 bases from J, the junction contained 9 bases not matched to a gene. The CDR3 sequence: CASSQGTSVTDEQFF. The CDR3 nucleotides read TGTGCCAGCAGCCAAGGGACTAGCGTCACGGATGAGCAGTTCTTC.

V usage is TRBV15 and J usage is TRBJ2-1, with 10 bases lining up with TRBD2. CDR3 length equals 15 residues. The V and J ends lost 0 bases and 8 bases, in that order; junction bases with no gene match: 4. Germline CDR1 and CDR2: LNHNV and YYDKDF (reference sequence). CDR3 bases: TGTGCCACCAGCAGAGAGGCTAGCGGGAGCGATGAGCAGTTCTTC. Amino acid sequence: CATSREASGSDEQFF.

The genes are TRBV30 and TRBJ2-7, with D possibly matching TRBD1 (5 bases). CDR3 length equals 13 residues. Germline CDR1 GTSNPN, CDR2 SVGIG (reference sequence). V dropped 7 bases and J dropped 0 bases, with 13 bases sitting between them. The CDR3 bases are TGTGCCTATTCCCCCAGGGCCTCCTACGAGCAGTACTTC. This codes for CAYSPRASYEQYF.

As for this clone: The junction shows a germline mismatch at one end, possibly a read error. The chain couples TRBV6-8 to TRBJ2-7; D could derive from TRBD1 or TRBD2 (5 bases each). The CDR3 sequence is 14 residues long. The germline V gene encodes CDR1 MNHGY and CDR2 SAAAGT. The CDR3 loop is CAISVKMGTAEQYF. As DNA, the CDR3 is TGTGCCATCAGTGTAAAAATGGGGACGGCCGAGCAGTACTTC.

V usage is TRBV30 and J usage is TRBJ2-7; tentatively, D is TRBD2 (5 bases). V lost 2 bases and J 2 bases, leaving 13 bases between the germline ends. The CDR3 spans 14 residues. Germline values: CDR1 GTSNPN, CDR2 SVGIG (reference sequence). Written as DNA, the CDR3 is TGTGCCTGGAGTAACGGGGTAGGGCCCTACGAGCAGTACTTC. Protein sequence: CAWSNGVGPYEQYF.